This T cell receptor beta chain was profiled in a study of T-cell reconstitution after alpha-beta-depleted transplantation in children. V was cut by 0 bases and J by 6 bases, with 13 bases left in between. There are 15 residues in the CDR3. Germline V gives CDR1 LNHNV, CDR2 YYDKDF (reference sequence). This clonotype has only a few counts. TCRbeta library construction was performed incorporating unique molecular identifiers. TCRdb reprocessed the PCR reads with MiXCR, giving one entry per CDR3 protein. The sample lists just over 950,000 distinct CDR3 sequences; about 31% were seen once. The sequences come from PBMCs, mostly from graft donor cells, collected 360 days after TCRalphabeta/CD19-depleted stem cell transplant. The chain joins TRBV15 to TRBJ2-3; D is uncertain. The origin of this receptor is a boy less than two years old who had a stem cell transplant for SCID, so the T cells may come from the graft donor. CDR3 loop: CATSRDPDPADTQYF. The CDR3 DNA reads as TGTGCCACCAGCAGAGATCCCGACCCTGCGGATACGCAGTATTTT.